This record looks at one T cell receptor (beta chain) sequence and its context. Clones were read by immunoSEQ multiplex PCR, and TCRdb kept only the in-frame ones, dropping some. The sample has some 100,000 clones, approximately 90% seen once. CDR1 is SQVTM and CDR2 is ANQGSEA in the germline V gene. Trimming stripped 5 bases from V and 4 bases from J, with 21 bases between. The CDR3 has 17 residues. This entry belongs to a study of blood T cell repertoires in COVID-19. The TCR sequence derives from a woman older than 75 with active COVID-19. Sequenced material: peripheral blood. The chain recombines TRBV29-1 with TRBJ2-6; D unresolved. As DNA, the CDR3 is TGCAGCGTTCAAATAGTATCTAGTCGAGCCGGGGCCAACGTCCTGACTTTC. It yields the protein CSVQIVSSRAGANVLTF.